These 23 T cell receptor beta chains originate from one sample sequenced in a study of cytomegalovirus exposure and HLA in healthy donors. Use of 60 Vbeta and 13 Jbeta primers characterized the PCR. Here immunoSEQ multiplex PCR was the method, and the copy in TCRdb shows in-frame clones only, minus some. The table has approximately 170,000 clones, roughly 77% seen once. Sequencing used PBMCs. The receptors were gathered from a woman aged 40 to 50 in good health and CMV-seropositive.

This clone was seen a few times. This chain links TRBV7-2 with TRBJ2-7, with 10 bases lining up with TRBD1. The junction had 13 bases not matched to a gene; V was cut back by 5 bases and J by 6 bases. Germline-derived CDR1 and CDR2 are SGHTA and FQGNSA. This CDR3 is built from 16 residues. The CDR3 is CASSLLKPGTGVEQYF. CDR3 bases: TGTGCCAGCAGCCTACTGAAACCGGGGACAGGGGTCGAGCAGTACTTC.

The rearrangement joins TRBV19 to TRBJ1-1; D remains unclear. Germline V gene data show CDR1 as LNHDA and CDR2 as SQIVND (reference sequence). CDR3 length equals 15 residues. Trimming pared 5 bases from V and 9 bases from J, leaving 22 bases between. DNA for the CDR3: TGTGCCAGTAGTGCTCAGTTAAGTAGCCATATAAAAGCTTTCTTT. It translates to CASSAQLSSHIKAFF. The full variable domain, in which reference TRBV19 and TRBJ1-1 provide the parts outside the CDR3, is DGGITQSPKYLFRKEGQNVTLSCEQNLNHDAMYWYRQDPGQGLRLIYYSQIVNDFQKGDIAEGYSVSREKKESFPLTVTSAQKNPTAFYLCASSAQLSSHIKAFFGQGTRLTVV.

This clone was observed a handful of times. This chain links TRBV5-1 with TRBJ2-5; the D gene is possibly TRBD1 (6 bases). The V end lost 0 bases, the J end lost 4 bases, and 13 bases lay between the germline ends. CDR1 is SGHRS and CDR2 is YFSETQ in the germline V gene. The CDR3 contains 15 residues. CDR3 sequence: CASSLEGVSLETQYF. The CDR3 nucleotides read TGCGCCAGCAGCTTGGAGGGGGTATCCCTAGAGACCCAGTACTTC.

This clone was seen a handful of times. The chain uses TRBV5-4 and TRBJ1-1; D is possibly TRBD1 (5 bases). Germline V gene lookup returns CDR1 SGHNT and CDR2 YYREEE (reference sequence). Trimming removed 6 bases at V and 6 bases at J, with 18 bases between. The length of the CDR3 is 14 residues. DNA of the CDR3: TGTGCCAGCACCAATTGGGGCTCTGGGGCTGAAGCTTTCTTT. Translation gives CASTNWGSGAEAFF.

This clone appeared a few times. The V gene is TRBV14, the J gene TRBJ1-1, with 11 bases aligning to TRBD1. V trimming: 0 bases; J trimming: 2 bases; junction bases outside the gene matches: 11. Germline CDR1 SGHDN, CDR2 FVKESK. The CDR3 is 19 residues long. CDR3 protein: CASSQDRFWGQGVNTEAFF. The CDR3 nucleotides are TGTGCCAGCAGCCAAGACCGGTTCTGGGGACAGGGGGTAAACACTGAAGCTTTCTTT.

This clone occurred a few times. The chain carries TRBV6-4 and TRBJ1-1; TRBD1 matches at 7 bases. Germline CDR1 is MRHNA and CDR2 is SNTAGT. The V segment lost 2 bases and the J segment 4 bases; nucleotides outside the gene matches: 13. The CDR3 is 17 residues long. CDR3 coding DNA: TGTGCCAGCAGTGACCTGACAGGGTGGTCTCTGGTCACTGAAGCTTTCTTT. As protein: CASSDLTGWSLVTEAFF.

The sample holds one count of this clone. The V call is TRBV5-1, the J call TRBJ1-2; D not resolved. V lost 4 bases to trimming and J lost 6 bases, with 13 bases between them. CDR3 length: 13 amino acids. Germline V lookup: CDR1 SGHRS, CDR2 YFSETQ. The CDR3 here is CASSPGGEDGYTF. The CDR3 nucleotides are TGCGCCAGCAGCCCTGGAGGAGAAGATGGCTACACCTTC.

The genes are TRBV13 and TRBJ2-7, with D perhaps matching TRBD1 (5 bases). Germline lookup yields CDR1 PRHDT and CDR2 FYEKMQ (reference sequence). The CDR3 spans 14 residues. Trimming shortened V by 5 bases and J by 3 bases, and 14 bases separated the two germline ends. In DNA, the CDR3 is TGTGCCAGCAGCCCCTCGACAGAGGTCTACGAGCAGTACTTC. As protein: CASSPSTEVYEQYF.

The V and J genes are TRBV6-1 and TRBJ2-3; the D is unclear. This CDR3 is built from 13 residues. In germline, CDR1 is MNHNS, CDR2 SASEGT. Trimming took 4 bases from V and 3 from J, leaving 8 bases between them. CDR3 nucleotide sequence: TGTGCCAGCAGTGTACAGCTAACAGATACGCAGTATTTT. Its translation is CASSVQLTDTQYF.

This clone was detected a few times. The chain is built from TRBV2 and TRBJ1-5; 9 positions match TRBD1. After removal of 6 bases from V and 0 bases from J, the junction contained 6 bases not matched to a gene. Germline CDR1 reads SNHLY; CDR2 reads FYNNEI. This CDR3 has 16 amino acids. DNA for the CDR3: TGTGCCAGCAGCCACAGGGGGCCTTATAGCAATCAGCCCCAGCATTTT. Residues: CASSHRGPYSNQPQHF.

The chain combines TRBV7-9 with TRBJ2-1; D gene uncertain. CDR1 is SEHNR, CDR2 FQNEAQ, per germline (reference sequence). The CDR3 covers 13 residues. V was pared by 0 bases and J by 8 bases, with 8 bases between. CDR3 in DNA: TGTGCCAGCAGCTTAGCATTTCGGGATGAGCAGTTCTTC. This codes for CASSLAFRDEQFF.

This clone has only a few counts. The gene calls are TRBV5-1 and TRBJ1-4; 7 nucleotides match TRBD1. With 0 bases clipped from V and 3 bases from J, the junction kept 2 bases outside the gene matches. Germline loops: CDR1 SGHRS, CDR2 YFSETQ. There are 15 residues in the CDR3. The CDR3 loop is CASSLAGQPNEKLFF. The CDR3 DNA follows: TGCGCCAGCAGCTTGGCGGGACAGCCTAATGAAAAACTGTTTTTT.

V gene TRBV5-5 combines with J gene TRBJ2-7, with D perhaps TRBD2 (5 bases). Trimming pared 2 bases from V and 0 bases from J, leaving 15 bases between. The germline V gene has CDR1 SGHKS and CDR2 YYEKEE (reference sequence). This CDR3 is 16 amino acids long. For the CDR3, the DNA is TGTGCCAGCAGCTTATTTGGAGGCACTCCCTCCTACGAGCAGTACTTC. This sequence encodes CASSLFGGTPSYEQYF.

This clone has more than one count but fewer than ten. The V gene is TRBV7-2, the J gene TRBJ1-2; 9 bases line up with TRBD1. The CDR3 extends over 17 amino acids. V was pared by 5 bases and J by 4 bases, with 14 bases of the junction left unmatched. Germline CDR1 reads SGHTA; CDR2 reads FQGNSA. The CDR3 bases are TGTGCCAGCAGCCCGGACAGGGGTATCGTATCGAGCTATGGCTACACCTTC. As protein: CASSPDRGIVSSYGYTF.

Only one count was recorded for this clone. V is TRBV28 and J is TRBJ2-3, with D unclear. V lost 2 bases to trimming and J lost 6 bases, with 12 bases between them. There are 14 residues in the CDR3. From germline, CDR1 is MDHEN and CDR2 SYDVKM. This CDR3 is CASSLPVSRDTQYF. In nucleotides, the CDR3 is TGTGCCAGCAGTTTACCCGTGTCTCGGGATACGCAGTATTTT.

The chain carries TRBV6-1 and TRBJ2-3; 13 positions match TRBD2. V was pared by 6 bases and J by 8 bases, with 8 bases of the junction left unmatched. Germline V gives CDR1 MNHNS, CDR2 SASEGT. The CDR3 has 15 residues. The CDR3, as DNA: TGTGCCAGCAGCCCCGGACTAGCGGGAGTGGGTACGCAGTATTTT. Residues: CASSPGLAGVGTQYF.

The chain links TRBV7-8 to TRBJ1-1, with a weak D call TRBD1 (6 bases). The CDR3 totals 14 residues. Trimming took 5 bases from V and 3 from J, leaving 13 bases between them. Germline CDR1 reads SGHVS; CDR2 reads FQNEAQ. The CDR3 spells CASSLRGVHTEAFF. In DNA, the CDR3 is TGTGCCAGCAGCCTCAGGGGAGTCCACACTGAAGCTTTCTTT.

This clone was picked up a small number of times. V and J are TRBV10-2 and TRBJ1-2, with a weak D call TRBD1 (5 bases). V shed 6 bases and J shed 0 bases, with 11 bases lying between them. CDR3 size: 14 residues. Germline V gene data show CDR1 as WSHSY and CDR2 as SAAADI. The CDR3 reads CASSRGDPNYGYTF. CDR3 DNA: TGCGCCAGCAGCCGCGGGGACCCTAACTATGGCTACACCTTC.

The chain joins TRBV4-3 to TRBJ2-3; D gene ambiguous. The CDR3 totals 16 residues. The germline V gene has CDR1 LGHNA and CDR2 YSLEER. V was trimmed by 0 bases and J by 0 bases, leaving 10 bases between them. In DNA form, the CDR3 reads TGCGCCAGCAGCCAAGACCCCGCCAGGAGCACAGATACGCAGTATTTT. Translation: CASSQDPARSTDTQYF.

The CDR3 is CASSQDRVQGGWYGYTF. The CDR3 region has the DNA TGCGCCAGCAGCCAAGATAGGGTGCAGGGCGGTTGGTATGGCTACACCTTC. This rearrangement joins TRBV4-3 to TRBJ1-2, with D tentatively TRBD1 (5 bases). Germline V lookup: CDR1 LGHNA, CDR2 YSLEER. V was trimmed by 0 bases and J by 5 bases, leaving 19 bases between them. CDR3 length equals 17 residues.

V is TRBV4-3 and J is TRBJ2-7; the D gene is possibly TRBD2 (7 bases). Trimming stripped 0 bases from V and 0 bases from J, with 9 bases between. The V gene's germline CDR1 is LGHNA and CDR2 YSLEER. The length of the CDR3 is 15 residues. CDR3 sequence: CASSQEGGGSYEQYF. CDR3 DNA: TGCGCCAGCAGCCAAGAGGGAGGGGGCTCCTACGAGCAGTACTTC.

V usage is TRBV18 and J usage is TRBJ2-3, with D possibly TRBD2 on 6 matching bases. CDR1 is KGHSH and CDR2 is LQKENI in the germline V gene. The CDR3 totals 15 residues. V was shortened by 3 bases and J by 2 bases, with 12 bases between the two germline ends. The CDR3 DNA reads as TGTGCCAGCTCACCGCCGGGACTCTACACAGATACGCAGTATTTT. It translates to CASSPPGLYTDTQYF.

The chain links TRBV19 to TRBJ2-6; D is uncertain. The germline V gene encodes CDR1 LNHDA and CDR2 SQIVND (reference sequence). Trimming took 2 bases from V and 4 from J, leaving 3 bases between them. CDR3 size: 13 residues. CDR3 sequence reads: CASSIRGANVLTF. The CDR3 DNA sequence: TGTGCCAGTAGTATACGGGGGGCCAACGTCCTGACTTTC.